This entry describes one TCR beta chain. This clonotype was seen many times. What antigen it recognizes has not been identified. There are no base qualities to consult, and no much larger clone falls within one base. This record belongs to a study of T-cell reconstitution after alpha-beta-depleted transplantation in children (dated by TCRdb to 2015 to 2016). About the full investigation: Using TCR repertoire profiling, the study followed T-cell immune reconstitution in a quantitative way in children after TCRalphabeta/CD19-depleted allogeneic hematopoietic cell transplantation.

The protocol used for the library was PCR. Sequencing took place on an Illumina HiSeq 2500. Molecular barcoding was employed in the preparation of TCR libraries, with unique molecular identifiers being used to normalize TCRbeta repertoire quantification. TCRdb applied fastp at Q25 and MiXCR to the public reads, then kept only in-frame beta chains. Merged by CDR3 protein, the rows form single entries marked with the most common genes and DNA. The sample table holds hundreds of thousands of distinct CDR3 sequences, of which roughly 15% were seen once. The ten largest clones add up to about 1.1% of the sample. The CDR3 sequence holds 14 residues, the cysteine and phenylalanine included. The retained sequence is limited to the CDR3, 42 bases, with the frame set at the first base. V lost 5 bases and J lost 1 base; the stretch between them is 11 bases long.

The clonotype comes from a human donor who donated a stem cell graft to a child with acute myeloid leukemia. The starting material was PBMCs from the stem cell graft donor, obtained from the stem cell graft. The V and J segments used are TRBV12-3 or TRBV12-4 and TRBJ1-1; the D gene is perhaps TRBD1, from 5 matching bases. The CDR3 protein is CASSTGGANTEAFF. The bases are TGTGCCAGCAGTACCGGGGGAGCGAACACTGAAGCTTTCTTT.